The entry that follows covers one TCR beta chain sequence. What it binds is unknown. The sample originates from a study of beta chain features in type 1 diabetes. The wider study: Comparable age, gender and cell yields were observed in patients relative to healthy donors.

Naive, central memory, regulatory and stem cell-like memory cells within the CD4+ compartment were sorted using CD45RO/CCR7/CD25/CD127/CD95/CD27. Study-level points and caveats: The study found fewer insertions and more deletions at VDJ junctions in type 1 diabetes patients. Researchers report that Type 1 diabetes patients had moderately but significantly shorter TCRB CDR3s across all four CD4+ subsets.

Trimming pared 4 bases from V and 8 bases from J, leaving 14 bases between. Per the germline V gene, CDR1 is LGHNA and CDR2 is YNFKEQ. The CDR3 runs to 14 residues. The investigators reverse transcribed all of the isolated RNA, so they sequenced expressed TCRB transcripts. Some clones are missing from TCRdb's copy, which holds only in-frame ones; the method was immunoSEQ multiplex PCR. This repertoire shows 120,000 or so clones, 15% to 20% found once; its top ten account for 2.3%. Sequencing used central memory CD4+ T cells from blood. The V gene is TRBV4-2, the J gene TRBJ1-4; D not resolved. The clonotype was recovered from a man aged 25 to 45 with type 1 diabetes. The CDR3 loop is CASSLTGAEEKLFF. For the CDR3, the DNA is TGTGCCAGCAGCCTTACCGGCGCGGAGGAAAAACTGTTTTTT.